This TCR beta chain emerged from a study of blood T cell repertoires in COVID-19. Assay: immunoSEQ multiplex PCR; the TCRdb copy retains only in-frame clones and omits some. The sample has some 360,000 clones, around nine tenths seen once. J was trimmed by 5 bases and V by 1 base; bases with no gene match: 4. The germline V gene has CDR1 SGHAT and CDR2 FQNNGV. There are 14 residues in the CDR3. Material for sequencing was PBMCs or T cells enriched from blood (not recorded which). The clonotype comes from a woman aged 25 to 39 who had been exposed to COVID-19. The chain carries TRBV11-2 and TRBJ2-7; 8 nucleotides align to TRBD1. The CDR3, as DNA: TGTGCCAGCAGCTTAGTTGCAGGGGGCCACGAGCAGTACTTC. Its translation is CASSLVAGGHEQYF. Filled out from reference TRBV11-2 and TRBJ2-7, the complete variable domain reads EAGVAQSPRYKIIEKRQSVAFWCNPISGHATLYWYQQILGQGPKLLIQFQNNGVVDDSQLPKDRFSAERLKGVDSTLKIQPAKLEDSAVYLCASSLVAGGHEQYFGPGTRLTVT.